Below, 4 T cell receptor beta chains from the same sample are listed, as sequenced in a study of cytomegalovirus exposure and HLA in healthy donors (dated by TCRdb to 2016 to 2017). Library generation was performed with the immunoSEQ multiplex PCR assay. For the multiplex PCR, a mixture combining 60 forward primers for TCR Vbeta segments and 13 reverse primers for TCR Jbeta segments was used. TCRdb re-hosts the immuneACCESS table, in-frame sequences only. Its copies lack some clones; in the studies checked, an unresolved V gene accounts for under half of them, and the cause for the rest is not known. Recorded for this sample are 150,000 to 250,000 clones; 82% of them occurred a single time. The ten largest clones represent around 6.3% of the sample. The sequencing sample was made of PBMCs. These receptors all stem from a woman between 45 and 60 years old in good health and CMV-seropositive.

This chain links TRBV28 with TRBJ2-7; 9 nucleotides agree with TRBD2. V was clipped by 4 bases and J by 4 bases; unmatched bases: 8. This CDR3 contains 15 residues. Germline V gene sequence: CDR1 MDHEN, CDR2 SYDVKM. CDR3 sequence (DNA): TGTGCCAGCAGTTCCCAGGGACTAGCTAAGTACGAGCAGTACTTC. It yields the protein CASSSQGLAKYEQYF.

This chain joins TRBV19 and TRBJ2-5, with a weak D call TRBD2 (5 bases). The germline V gene has CDR1 LNHDA and CDR2 SQIVND (reference sequence). V was cut by 9 bases and J by 4 bases, with 15 bases left in between. There are 13 residues in the CDR3. CDR3 region: CARTKRGLETQYF. The CDR3 DNA reads as TGTGCCAGGACTAAACGGGGTCTAGAGACCCAGTACTTC.

The V call is TRBV6-5, the J call TRBJ1-2; D is perhaps TRBD1 (5 bases). The germline CDR1 and CDR2 sequences are MNHEY and SVGAGI. This CDR3 is built from 13 residues. Trimming left V 6 bases short and J 6 bases short, with 14 bases between. The CDR3 nucleotides are TGTGCCAGCAGCCTCCTACGGGGGGATGGCTACACCTTC. Protein product: CASSLLRGDGYTF.

Here the CDR3 reads CASSLGQGSGNTIYF. CDR3 in DNA: TGTGCCAGCTCACTGGGACAGGGCTCTGGAAACACCATATATTTT. The rearrangement uses TRBV18 and TRBJ1-3; 9 positions agree with TRBD1. The V segment lost 4 bases and the J segment 0 bases; nucleotides outside the gene matches: 1. CDR3 size: 15 residues. Germline CDR1 reads KGHSH; CDR2 reads LQKENI. The complete variable domain, with remaining parts taken from reference TRBV18 and TRBJ1-3, reads NAGVMQNPRHLVRRRGQEARLRCSPMKGHSHVYWYRQLPEEGLKFMVYLQKENIIDESGMPKERFSAEFPKEGPSILRIQQVVRGDSAAYFCASSLGQGSGNTIYFGEGSWLTVV.